What follows describes a single T cell receptor (beta chain). Its binding antigen is unknown. There are no base qualities to consult, and no much larger clone falls within one base. This specimen belongs to a study of T cell repertoires in cytomegalovirus infection (dated 2019 in TCRdb). About the full investigation: Peptide stimulations targeted recently identified HLA-C-restricted CMV epitopes, whose presentation resists viral immunomodulation, together with well-studied HLA-B-restricted epitopes. Because public TCR beta signatures pointed to carriage of CMV infection together with the matching HLA type, the HLA type of each donor mattered for the analysis.

From a lookup of the germline V gene, CDR1 and CDR2 are SQVTM and ANQGSEA. From the cysteine up to the phenylalanine, the CDR3 has a length of 13 residues. The sequence is cut down to CDR3 DNA, 39 bases in frame from base 1. Trimming takes 1 base from V and 3 bases from J, and the germline ends sit 8 bases apart. The sample's treatment or condition label, in plain terms: in vitro stimulation with specific CMV peptide epitopes to enrich CMV-specific T cells. Overall results and qualifications from the work: Carriers of CMV infection plus the relevant HLA type were discriminated by the cumulative frequency of public TCR beta family members in the study cohort and in an independent roughly 350-donor cohort. The ex vivo response was dominated by HLA-C-restricted CMV-specific TCR beta clonotypes, which also provided the single most frequent clonotype in two of eight donors.

TCRdb lists the instrument as Illumina HiSeq 1500. TCRdb reworked the public reads: Q25 trimming with fastp, MiXCR clone assembly, productive beta chains retained. Each CDR3 protein gets just one entry, which takes the most common genes and DNA from the rows behind it. The sample includes approximately 500,000 distinct CDR3 sequences, with 30% to 40% observed a single time. The top ten hold about a sixth of the sample. The source is a human donor in good health (CMV status not recorded). Some clones in this sample may be carry-over from other donors' samples. The sequenced sample was cultured PBMCs, obtained from culture after CMV antigen stimulation. This sequence uses TRBV29-1 and TRBJ2-3; the D gene lacks a confident call. The nucleotides are TGCAGCGTTGAAGGGCGGTTGACAGATACGCAGTATTTT. The resulting protein is CSVEGRLTDTQYF.